These 6 T cell receptor beta chains originate from one sample sequenced in a study of blood T cell repertoires in COVID-19. Some clones are missing from TCRdb's copy, which holds only in-frame ones; the method was immunoSEQ multiplex PCR. Of 99,000 or so clones in the sample, 87% were seen once. Sequencing was done on a sample of peripheral blood. The receptor source for this set is a man aged 50 or older with acute or convalescent COVID-19.

This rearrangement joins TRBV2 to TRBJ2-6, with D perhaps TRBD2 (7 bases). Germline CDR1 reads SNHLY; CDR2 reads FYNNEI. Trimming stripped 5 bases from V and 3 bases from J, with 17 bases between. This CDR3 is 17 amino acids long. The CDR3 is CASSRGGALHGANVLTF. CDR3 nucleotide sequence: TGTGCCAGCAGTCGAGGGGGGGCGCTGCATGGGGCCAACGTCCTGACTTTC. The full variable domain, with the rest looked up from reference TRBV2 and TRBJ2-6, is EPEVTQTPSHQVTQMGQEVILRCVPISNHLYFYWYRQILGQKVEFLVSFYNNEISEKSEIFDDQFSVERPDGSNFTLKIRSTKLEDSAMYFCASSRGGALHGANVLTFGAGSRLTVL.

The CDR3 nucleotides read TGTGCCAGTAGTATTACGGGGACAGGGGGCACAGATACGCAGTATTTT. It encodes CASSITGTGGTDTQYF. The genes are TRBV19 and TRBJ2-3; TRBD1 agrees at 10 bases. From germline, CDR1 is LNHDA and CDR2 SQIVND (reference sequence). Losses at the gene ends were 3 bases for V and 1 base for J; bases not matched to a gene: 4. The CDR3 runs 16 residues. The full variable domain, with the rest looked up from reference TRBV19 and TRBJ2-3, is DGGITQSPKYLFRKEGQNVTLSCEQNLNHDAMYWYRQDPGQGLRLIYYSQIVNDFQKGDIAEGYSVSREKKESFPLTVTSAQKNPTAFYLCASSITGTGGTDTQYFGPGTRLTVL.

The chain carries TRBV12-5 and TRBJ2-1; 9 bases align to TRBD1. Trimming cost V 6 bases and J 5 bases; bases outside gene matches: 8. The CDR3 totals 15 residues. Germline V gene lookup returns CDR1 LGHNT and CDR2 FRNRAP. The CDR3 DNA reads as TGTGCTAGTGGGCCCGGGACAGGGTGGAACAATGAGCAGTTCTTC. Its protein is CASGPGTGWNNEQFF.

The rearrangement joins TRBV4-2 to TRBJ2-7; tentatively, D is TRBD2 (7 bases). The V and J ends lost 0 bases and 3 bases respectively, with 12 bases between them. Germline V gives CDR1 LGHNA, CDR2 YNFKEQ. The CDR3 length is 15 residues. CDR3 DNA sequence: TGTGCCAGCAGCCAAGAAGGGGGGGCCGGCTACGAGCAGTACTTC. Its protein product is CASSQEGGAGYEQYF.

The count of this clone is one. This chain links TRBV10-1 with TRBJ1-2; D is unresolved. Germline V CDR1 and CDR2: WNHNN, SYGVQD (reference sequence). Trimming removed 6 bases at V and 7 bases at J, with 12 bases between. This CDR3 region has 12 residues. The CDR3 loop is CASRGLGRGYTF. CDR3 in DNA: TGCGCCAGCAGAGGTCTTGGGCGTGGCTACACCTTC.

The sample holds a few counts of this clone. CDR3 nucleotide sequence: TGCGCCAGCAGCCCAGGACTGGCGGCCTACGAGCAGTACTTC. Residues: CASSPGLAAYEQYF. V is TRBV5-1 and J is TRBJ2-7, with a possible D match to TRBD2 (5 bases). The CDR3 runs 14 residues. V dropped 4 bases and J dropped 2 bases, with 13 bases sitting between them. CDR1 is SGHRS, CDR2 YFSETQ, per germline.